This entry is about one T cell receptor beta chain. Its antigen is not identified. The sample is drawn from a study of cytomegalovirus exposure and HLA in healthy donors. Study-wide points: It was only CMV serostatus that was available as immune exposure information. It was reported that the classifier diagnosed cytomegalovirus status with high specificity and sensitivity in both the original and validation cohorts. A later analysis by the authors found several of the most significant clusters apparently linked to common viral pathogens.

PCR involved 60 Vbeta and 13 Jbeta primers. Repertoires were generated with immunoSEQ multiplex PCR, while TCRdb's copy carries only in-frame clones and drops some. In the table there are 130,000 to 150,000 clones, about three quarters of which are singletons. In germline, CDR1 is LNHDA, CDR2 SQIVND (reference sequence). V dropped 4 bases and J dropped 4; count of bases not matched to a gene: 4. There are 15 residues in the CDR3. The sample taken for sequencing was PBMCs. The rearrangement links TRBV19 to TRBJ1-5, with 10 bases identical to TRBD1. The clonotype was recovered from a woman in her 30s in good health and CMV-seronegative. The CDR3 nucleotides are TGTGCCAGTAGTACCCGGGACAGGGGTAATCAGCCCCAGCATTTT. Translated: CASSTRDRGNQPQHF.